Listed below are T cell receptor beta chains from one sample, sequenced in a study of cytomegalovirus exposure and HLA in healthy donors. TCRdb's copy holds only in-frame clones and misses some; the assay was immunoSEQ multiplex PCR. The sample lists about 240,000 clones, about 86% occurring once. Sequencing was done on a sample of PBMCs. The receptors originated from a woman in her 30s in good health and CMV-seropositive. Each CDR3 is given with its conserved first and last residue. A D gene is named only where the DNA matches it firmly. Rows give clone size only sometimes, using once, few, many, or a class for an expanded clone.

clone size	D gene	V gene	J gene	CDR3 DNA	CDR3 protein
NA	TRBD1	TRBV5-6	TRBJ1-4	TGTGCCAGCAGCTTGAAGGGGGCGAATGAAAAACTGTTTTTT	CASSLKGANEKLFF
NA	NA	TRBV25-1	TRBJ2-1	TGTGCCAGCAGTGAAACAGGGAGCTCCTACAATGAGCAGTTCTTC	CASSETGSSYNEQFF
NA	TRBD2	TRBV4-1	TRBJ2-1	TGCGCCAGCAGCCAATCCGGACTAGATTACAATGAGCAGTTCTTC	CASSQSGLDYNEQFF
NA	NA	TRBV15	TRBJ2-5	TGTGCCACCAGCAGAGAACGGAGCGGCCAAGAGACCCAGTACTTC	CATSRERSGQETQYF
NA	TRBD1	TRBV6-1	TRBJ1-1	TGTGCCAGCAGTTCCGGGACAGGGGGGACTGAAGCTTTCTTT	CASSSGTGGTEAFF
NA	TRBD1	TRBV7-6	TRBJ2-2	TGTGCCAGCAGCTTCTCCGAGGACAGGGAATACACCGGGGAGCTGTTTTTT	CASSFSEDREYTGELFF
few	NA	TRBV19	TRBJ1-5	TGTGCCAGTAAAAAGGCAGGGGATTATCAGCCCCAGCATTTT	CASKKAGDYQPQHF
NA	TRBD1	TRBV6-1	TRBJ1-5	TGTGCCAGCAGCTATGAGGACAGGGTAGACCAGCCCCAGCATTTT	CASSYEDRVDQPQHF
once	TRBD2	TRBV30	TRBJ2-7	TGTGCCTGTCCCCGCGGGAGTACCAACGAGCAGTACTTC	CACPRGSTNEQYF
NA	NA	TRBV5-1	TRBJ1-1	TGCGCCAGCAGTCATGAACCTACAACCTGGGGGCACACTGAAGCTTTCTTT	CASSHEPTTWGHTEAFF
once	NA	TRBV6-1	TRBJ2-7	TGTGCCAGCAGTGAGTATGAGGGAACCTACGAGCAGTACTTC	CASSEYEGTYEQYF
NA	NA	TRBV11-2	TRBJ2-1	TGTGCCAGCAGCCTCAGGGGCGGTGCGAATGAGCAGTTCTTC	CASSLRGGANEQFF
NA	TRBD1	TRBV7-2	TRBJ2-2	TGTGCCAGCAGCGTAGACAGGGGCCCCGGGGAGCTGTTTTTT	CASSVDRGPGELFF
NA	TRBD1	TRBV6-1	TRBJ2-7	TGTGCCAGCAGTGGCAGGGGGAGCTCCTACGAGCAGTACTTC	CASSGRGSSYEQYF
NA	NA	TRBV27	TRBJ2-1	TGTGCCAGCAGTTTATACGAAGGGGCCATGGCCTACAATGAGCAGTTCTTC	CASSLYEGAMAYNEQFF
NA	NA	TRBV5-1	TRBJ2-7	TGCGCCAGCAGCCTATGGGGGGGGCCCCCTAACGAGCAGTACTTC	CASSLWGGPPNEQYF
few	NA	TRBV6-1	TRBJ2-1	TGTGCCAGCAGCCCTTCCTCCTACAATGAGCAGTTCTTC	CASSPSSYNEQFF
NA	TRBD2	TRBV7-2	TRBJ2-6	TGTGCCAGTCCCCCTCAAGCGGGGAGCTCTGGGGCCAACGTCCTGACTTTC	CASPPQAGSSGANVLTF
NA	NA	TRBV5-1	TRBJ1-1	TGCGCCAGCAGCTTGACGACAGGTACCAACACTGAAGCTTTCTTT	CASSLTTGTNTEAFF
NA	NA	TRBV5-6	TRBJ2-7	TGTGCCAGCAGCCGGGGGACAGCATCCTACGAGCAGTACTTC	CASSRGTASYEQYF
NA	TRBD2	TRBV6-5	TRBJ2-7	TGTGCCAGCAGTTACTCGACGGGGGGCTACGAGCAGTACTTC	CASSYSTGGYEQYF
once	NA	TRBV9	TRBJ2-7	TGTGCCAGCAGCGTAGTTGAGGTTTACGAGCAGTACTTC	CASSVVEVYEQYF
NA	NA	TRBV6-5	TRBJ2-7	TGTGCCAGCAACCAGGGGGCAGGGAGGGGTAGCGAGCAGTACTTC	CASNQGAGRGSEQYF
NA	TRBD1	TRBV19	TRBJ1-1	TGTGCCAGTAGCACAGGGGGTGAAGCTTTCTTT	CASSTGGEAFF
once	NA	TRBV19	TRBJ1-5	TGTGCCAGTAGCCCAGAGGCTTGGAGCAATCAGCCCCAGCATTTT	CASSPEAWSNQPQHF
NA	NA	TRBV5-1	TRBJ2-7	TGCGCCAGCAGCCGCGGGTCGCCCTACGAGCAGTACTTC	CASSRGSPYEQYF
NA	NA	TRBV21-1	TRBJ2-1	TGTGCCAGCAGCAAAGATGAGGGAAAAACCTACAATGAGCAGTTCTTC	CASSKDEGKTYNEQFF
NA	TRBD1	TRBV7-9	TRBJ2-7	TGTGCCAGCAGCCCGACAGGGGCCCACGAGCAGTACTTC	CASSPTGAHEQYF
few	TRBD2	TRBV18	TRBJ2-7	TGTGCCAGCTCAGGGACTAGCGGGAGTGGCAACGAGCAGTACTTC	CASSGTSGSGNEQYF
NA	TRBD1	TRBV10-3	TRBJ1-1	TGTGCCATCCTAGGACAGGGGGTAACTGAAGCTTTCTTT	CAILGQGVTEAFF
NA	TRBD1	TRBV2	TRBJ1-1	TGTGCCAGCAGGGCCGGGACAGGGGGTAAGTCTGAAGCTTTCTTT	CASRAGTGGKSEAFF
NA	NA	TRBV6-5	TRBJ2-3	TGTGCCAGCAGTTACTCGAGTTTTGTGACAGATACGCAGTATTTT	CASSYSSFVTDTQYF
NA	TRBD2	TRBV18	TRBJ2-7	TGTGCCAGCTCACCCGGGGGGGAGGAAACCTACGAGCAGTACTTC	CASSPGGEETYEQYF
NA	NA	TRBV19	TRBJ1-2	TGTGCCAGTAGTATAGATTCCGAGCCCTATGGCTACACCTTC	CASSIDSEPYGYTF
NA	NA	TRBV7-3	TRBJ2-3	TGTGCCAGCAGACCTACCGCCTACACAGATACGCAGTATTTT	CASRPTAYTDTQYF
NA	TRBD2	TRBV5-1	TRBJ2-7	TGCGCCAGCAGCTTGACTGGAGGCGGGAGGCACGAGCAGTACTTC	CASSLTGGGRHEQYF
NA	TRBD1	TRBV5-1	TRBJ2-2	TGCGCCAGCAGCGCGGGACAGGGCTTTAACACCGGGGAGCTGTTTTTT	CASSAGQGFNTGELFF
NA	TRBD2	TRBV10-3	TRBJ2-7	TGTGCCACCGCACCCACTAGCGGTCGCTACGAGCAGTACTTC	CATAPTSGRYEQYF
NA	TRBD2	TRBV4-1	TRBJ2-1	TGCGCCAGCAGCCAAGAGCCCCCCCTAGCGGAATACAATGAGCAGTTCTTC	CASSQEPPLAEYNEQFF
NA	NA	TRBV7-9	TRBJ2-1	TGTGCCAGCAGTCCCCCGGGGGAGCAGTTCTTC	CASSPPGEQFF
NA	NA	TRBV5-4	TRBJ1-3	TGTGCTTCGCGCGGGGGAAACACCATATATTTT	CASRGGNTIYF
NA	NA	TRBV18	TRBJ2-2	TGTGCCAGCTCGCAGTCGGGTCCGAACACCGGGGAGCTGTTTTTT	CASSQSGPNTGELFF
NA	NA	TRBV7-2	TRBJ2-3	TGTGCCAGCAGCTGGGGGCGCCCCGGTAGCACAGATACGCAGTATTTT	CASSWGRPGSTDTQYF
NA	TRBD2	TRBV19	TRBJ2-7	TGTGCCAGTAGTAAGACTAGCGGGTCTTCCTACGAGCAGTACTTC	CASSKTSGSSYEQYF
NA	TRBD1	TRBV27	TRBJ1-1	TGTGCCAGCAGTTTAGTACAGGGGACTGAAGCTTTCTTT	CASSLVQGTEAFF
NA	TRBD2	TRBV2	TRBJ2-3	TGTGCCAGCAGTGATAGCGGGGGTGATACGCAGTATTTT	CASSDSGGDTQYF
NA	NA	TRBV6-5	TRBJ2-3	TGTGCCAGTACAGGGTGGGATACGCAGTATTTT	CASTGWDTQYF
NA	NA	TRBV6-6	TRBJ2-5	TGTGCCAGCAGTTACGGGTTAGCGGTCTCTTTTGAGACCCAGTACTTC	CASSYGLAVSFETQYF
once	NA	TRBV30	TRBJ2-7	TGTGCCTGGAGTCCGTTGGGCCGTTCCTACGAGCAGTACTTC	CAWSPLGRSYEQYF
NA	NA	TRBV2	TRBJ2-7	TGTGCCAGCGCAGGTGGGGAGGGGGGCGAGCAGTACTTC	CASAGGEGGEQYF
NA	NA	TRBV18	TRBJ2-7	TGTGCCAGCTCACCACAGTTAATTGGGCAGGGGTCCTACGAGCAGTACTTC	CASSPQLIGQGSYEQYF
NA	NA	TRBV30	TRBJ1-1	TGTGCCTGGAGGAAAATTGAGGGGAACACTGAAGCTTTCTTT	CAWRKIEGNTEAFF
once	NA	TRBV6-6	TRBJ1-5	TGTGCCAGCGGAAAGACAGGTAGCAATCAGCCCCAGCATTTT	CASGKTGSNQPQHF
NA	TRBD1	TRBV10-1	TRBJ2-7	TGCGCCAGCAGTGAGTCGATGACAGGGGCGGGTTACGAGCAGTACTTC	CASSESMTGAGYEQYF
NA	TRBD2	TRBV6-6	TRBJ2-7	TGTGCCACCGTAAGCGGGAGTGCGTCGTACGAGCAGTACTTC	CATVSGSASYEQYF
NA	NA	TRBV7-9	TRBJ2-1	TGTGCCGGGGGGACAGACTACAATGAGCAGTTCTTC	CAGGTDYNEQFF
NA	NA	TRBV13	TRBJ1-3	TGTGCCAGCAGCTTAGGGTGGGAGAACTCTGGAAACACCATATATTTT	CASSLGWENSGNTIYF